This T cell receptor (beta chain) appears in the sequencing data of a study of cytomegalovirus exposure and HLA in healthy donors. Study context: Within an early data release were around 87 million unique TCRs drawn from HLA-typed donors.

To note about this clone: Its antigen is undetermined.

From germline, CDR1 is MNHEY and CDR2 SVGAGI. CDR3 length equals 15 residues. Losses at the gene ends were 5 bases for V and 5 bases for J; bases not matched to a gene: 10. Study results and caveats: Being productive about 90% or about 30% of the time was typical of most TCR beta V segments in an earlier analysis.

Though probably carrying unrecorded immune exposures, donors were nominally healthy at sampling. This PCR relied on a set of 60 Vbeta primers and 13 Jbeta primers. Sequenced by immunoSEQ multiplex PCR; TCRdb stores in-frame clones only, minus some. The table counts roughly 110,000 clones; less than 4.5% lies in the top ten. The receptor was derived from a man aged 25 to 45 in good health and CMV-seronegative. The chain carries TRBV6-5 and TRBJ2-7; 9 bases agree with TRBD1. Sequenced: PBMCs. CDR3 sequence (DNA): TGTGCCAGCAGTAGCCCCGGACAGGGGTACCACGAGCAGTACTTC. Translated, it gives CASSSPGQGYHEQYF.